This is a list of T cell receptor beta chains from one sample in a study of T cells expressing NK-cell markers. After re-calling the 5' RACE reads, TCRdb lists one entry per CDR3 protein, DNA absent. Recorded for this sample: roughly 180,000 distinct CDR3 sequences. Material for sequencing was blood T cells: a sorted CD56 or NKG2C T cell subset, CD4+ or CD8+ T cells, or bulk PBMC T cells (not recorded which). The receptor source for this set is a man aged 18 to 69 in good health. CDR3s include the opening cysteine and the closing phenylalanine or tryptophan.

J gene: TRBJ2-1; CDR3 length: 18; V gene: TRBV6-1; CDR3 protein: CASRPLALAPSSYNEQFF
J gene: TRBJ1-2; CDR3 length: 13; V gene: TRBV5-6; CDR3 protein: CASSFQSNYGYTF
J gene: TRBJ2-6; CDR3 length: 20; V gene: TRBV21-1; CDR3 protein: CASSKSLRGQGDSGANVLTF
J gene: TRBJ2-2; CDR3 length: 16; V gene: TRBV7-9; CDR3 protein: CASSAPTSGRTGELFF
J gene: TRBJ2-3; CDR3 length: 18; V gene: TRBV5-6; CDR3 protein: CASSLEASGGWGPDTQYF
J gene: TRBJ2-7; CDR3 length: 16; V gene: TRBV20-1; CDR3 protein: CSARSLGPQYSYEQYF
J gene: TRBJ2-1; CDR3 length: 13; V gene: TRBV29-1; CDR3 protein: CSAPLLANNEQFF
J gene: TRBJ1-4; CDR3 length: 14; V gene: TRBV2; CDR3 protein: CASKAGTGNEKLFF
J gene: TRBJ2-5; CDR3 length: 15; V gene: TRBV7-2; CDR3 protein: CASRLAGGPRETQYF
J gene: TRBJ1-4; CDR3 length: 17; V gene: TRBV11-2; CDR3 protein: CASSLPWGGATNEKLFF
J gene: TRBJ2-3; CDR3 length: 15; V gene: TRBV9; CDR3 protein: CASSKAGGAGDTQYF
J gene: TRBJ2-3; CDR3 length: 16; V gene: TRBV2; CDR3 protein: CASSDGGGLPTDTQYF
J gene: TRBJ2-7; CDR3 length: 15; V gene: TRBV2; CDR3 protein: CASSVLGRGTHEQYF
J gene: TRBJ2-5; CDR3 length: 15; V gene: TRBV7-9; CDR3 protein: CASSPRQGVLETQYF
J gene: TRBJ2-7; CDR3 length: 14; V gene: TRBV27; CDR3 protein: CASQMTGDTYEQYF
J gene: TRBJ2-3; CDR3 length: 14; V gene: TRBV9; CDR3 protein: CASSTGSGTDTQYF
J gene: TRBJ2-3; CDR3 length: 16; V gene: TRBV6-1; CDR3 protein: CASSATGSTSTDTQYF
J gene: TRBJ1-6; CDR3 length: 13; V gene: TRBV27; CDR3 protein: CASQLSYNSPLHF
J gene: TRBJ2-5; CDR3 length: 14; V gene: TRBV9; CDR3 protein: CASSSPLQQETQYF
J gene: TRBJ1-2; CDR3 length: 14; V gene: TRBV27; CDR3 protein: CASSFGGADYGYTF
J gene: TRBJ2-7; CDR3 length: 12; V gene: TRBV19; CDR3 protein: CASSGLVDEQYF
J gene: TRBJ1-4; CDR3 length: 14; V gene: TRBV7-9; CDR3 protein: CASSPFEGWGKLFF